What follows are 27 T cell receptor beta chains derived from one specimen sequenced in a study of beta chain features in type 1 diabetes (dated by TCRdb to the late 2010s). These TCRs are of unknown antigen specificity. The full study reports these points: Type 1 diabetes patients showed a moderate but significant shortening of TCRB CDR3 length in all four CD4+ subsets.

The library was made by the immunoSEQ multiplex PCR assay. All of the isolated RNA was reverse transcribed with the High Capacity cDNA Reverse Transcription Kit, so expressed TCRB transcripts were sequenced. TCRdb's version of the immuneACCESS table is confined to in-frame rearrangements and falls short of the full clone set. An unresolved V gene accounts for under half of the shortfall where checked; the remainder is of unknown origin. For this sample the table gives about 660,000 clones, of which more than 12% were detected only once. 0.035% to 0.045% of the sample belongs to the ten largest clones. Sequencing was performed on naive CD4+ T cells from blood. The sample's cell subset or site, from its label and the paper: true naive CD4+ T cells. Receptors originate from a man aged 18 to 29 with type 1 diabetes.

The chain has TRBV5-1 and TRBJ1-5, with TRBD1 identical over 9 bases. V gave up 1 base and J gave up 2 bases; unmatched junction bases: 1. The CDR3 length is 15 residues. Germline CDR1 is SGHRS and CDR2 is YFSETQ. The CDR3, as DNA: TGCGCCAGCAGCTTGACAGGGGGCGGCAATCAGCCCCAGCATTTT. This sequence encodes CASSLTGGGNQPQHF.

This clone appeared a few times. This rearrangement joins TRBV30 to TRBJ1-1, with D possibly TRBD1 on 6 matching bases. Germline lookup yields CDR1 GTSNPN and CDR2 SVGIG (reference sequence). Between the trimmed V and J ends, which lost 4 bases and 5 bases, there was a span of 14 bases. The CDR3 has 13 residues. The CDR3, as DNA: TGTGCCTGGAACCCAATCAGGGGAACTGAAGCTTTCTTT. Its translation is CAWNPIRGTEAFF.

In this sample, this clone turned up a few times. The V and J genes are TRBV2 and TRBJ1-2; D remains unclear. Trimming cost V 5 bases and J 2 bases, with 9 bases left between them. The germline V gene encodes CDR1 SNHLY and CDR2 FYNNEI. The length of the CDR3 is 13 residues. The CDR3 is CASSPAENYGYTF. CDR3 DNA sequence: TGTGCCAGCAGTCCGGCCGAGAACTATGGCTACACCTTC.

The chain joins TRBV19 to TRBJ2-7; either TRBD1 or TRBD2 may fit D (5 bases each). This CDR3 contains 13 residues. Germline V gene lookup returns CDR1 LNHDA and CDR2 SQIVND (reference sequence). V was clipped by 0 bases and J by 2 bases, with 5 bases between them. The chain's CDR3 is CASSIEGAYEQYF. The DNA for the CDR3 is TGTGCCAGTAGTATAGAGGGGGCCTACGAGCAGTACTTC.

This clone was picked up one time. This chain links TRBV11-2 with TRBJ2-7, with TRBD1 identical over 10 bases. CDR3 length equals 17 residues. The trim removed 4 bases at V and 6 bases at J, leaving 15 bases unmatched. Germline CDR1 is SGHAT and CDR2 is FQNNGV. The CDR3 loop reads CASSYRIFPGQGIEQYF. In DNA form, the CDR3 reads TGTGCCAGCAGCTACCGCATCTTCCCGGGACAGGGGATCGAGCAGTACTTC.

With regard to this clone: Other DNA sequences from this sample encode an identical CDR3 as well. This chain connects TRBV4-3 to TRBJ1-5; D remains unclear. Germline V gives CDR1 LGHNA, CDR2 YSLEER. V was trimmed by 0 bases and J by 2 bases, leaving 8 bases between them. The CDR3 runs 15 residues. The CDR3 reads CASSQDRQGNQPQHF. In DNA form, the CDR3 reads TGCGCCAGCAGCCAAGATCGTCAGGGCAATCAGCCCCAGCATTTT.

The chain links TRBV28 to TRBJ2-5, with D maybe TRBD1 (6 bases). Germline V gene sequence: CDR1 MDHEN, CDR2 SYDVKM. The CDR3 is 13 residues long. V lost 10 bases, J lost 5 bases, and 17 bases lay in between. The CDR3 loop is CATAGGRGETQYF. In DNA form, the CDR3 reads TGTGCCACCGCTGGGGGCCGTGGGGAGACCCAGTACTTC.

The V gene is TRBV4-1, the J gene TRBJ2-1; the D is unclear. CDR1 and CDR2 from the germline V gene are MGHRA and YSYEKL. V dropped 4 bases and J dropped 8 bases, with 12 bases sitting between them. The CDR3 has 13 residues. This CDR3 is CASSPPWSDEQFF. The CDR3 DNA reads as TGCGCCAGCAGCCCTCCTTGGAGCGATGAGCAGTTCTTC.

This clone was observed a few times. This chain uses TRBV28 with TRBJ2-3, with TRBD2 identical over 13 bases. CDR3 length equals 17 residues. The ends lost 10 bases at V and 0 bases at J; junction bases unmatched: 10. Looked up from germline, CDR1 is MDHEN and CDR2 is SYDVKM. CDR3 protein: CAILPGLAGASTDTQYF. CDR3 bases: TGTGCCATTCTCCCCGGACTAGCGGGGGCAAGCACAGATACGCAGTATTTT.

The table lists this clone with a few counts. CDR3 DNA sequence: TGTGCCAGCAGAGCGGGGGAAGAGACCCAGTACTTC. Encoded protein: CASRAGEETQYF. The chain combines TRBV2 with TRBJ2-5, with 8 bases fitting TRBD2. V shed 6 bases and J 3 bases; nucleotides not matched to a gene: 0. In germline, CDR1 is SNHLY, CDR2 FYNNEI. CDR3 length: 12 amino acids.

This chain joins TRBV10-3 and TRBJ2-7; maybe TRBD1 (6 bases). V lost 0 bases and J lost 0, with 9 bases in between. Germline V lookup: CDR1 ENHRY, CDR2 SYGVKD. The CDR3 covers 15 residues. The CDR3 coding sequence is TGTGCCATCAGTGAGTCGCCAGGGGTCTCCTACGAGCAGTACTTC. This sequence encodes CAISESPGVSYEQYF.

The V gene is TRBV28, the J gene TRBJ2-3; 7 positions match TRBD2. In germline, CDR1 is MDHEN, CDR2 SYDVKM. J was trimmed by 13 bases and V by 6 bases; bases with no gene match: 13. This CDR3 comprises 13 residues. The CDR3 nucleotides read TGTGCCAGCAGGGTGCCCGGGGGGACTGTGGAGTATTTT. Translated: CASRVPGGTVEYF.

This clone was observed a few times. The chain is built from TRBV2 and TRBJ2-7; D is possibly TRBD1 (6 bases). V shed 6 bases and J shed 5 bases, with 20 bases lying between them. The germline CDR1 and CDR2 sequences are SNHLY and FYNNEI. This CDR3 has 15 residues. The CDR3 sequence is CASRTRDTGYDEQYF. The DNA for the CDR3 is TGTGCCAGCAGGACAAGGGACACGGGTTATGACGAGCAGTACTTC.

The V gene is TRBV11-2, the J gene TRBJ2-3; D is uncertain. Per germline, CDR1 SGHAT and CDR2 FQNNGV. CDR3 length equals 15 residues. The V gene lost 3 bases and the J gene lost 0 bases, with 10 bases spanning the gap. CDR3 bases: TGTGCCAGCAGCTTTTGGCGGCAAAGCACAGATACGCAGTATTTT. It is translated as CASSFWRQSTDTQYF. The whole variable domain, filled in from reference TRBV11-2 and TRBJ2-3, reads EAGVAQSPRYKIIEKRQSVAFWCNPISGHATLYWYQQILGQGPKLLIQFQNNGVVDDSQLPKDRFSAERLKGVDSTLKIQPAKLEDSAVYLCASSFWRQSTDTQYFGPGTRLTVL.

This chain uses TRBV23-1 with TRBJ2-7; TRBD1 agrees at 9 bases. TRBV23-1 is designated an ORF whose function remains uncertain. CDR3 length equals 15 residues. The V and J ends lost 7 bases and 1 base, in that order; junction bases with no gene match: 8. CDR3 DNA: TGCGCCAGCAACCGGGACAGGGTTTTTTCCTACGAGCAGTACTTC. This encodes CASNRDRVFSYEQYF.

The chain carries TRBV18 and TRBJ1-2; no clear D gene. The CDR3 is 12 residues long. V dropped 2 bases and J dropped 2 bases, with 3 bases sitting between them. Germline assignment: CDR1 KGHSH and CDR2 LQKENI. The CDR3 here is CASSPDNYGYTF. CDR3 coding DNA: TGTGCCAGCTCACCAGACAACTATGGCTACACCTTC.

The chain couples TRBV9 to TRBJ2-2; 10 bases map to TRBD1. This CDR3 spans 16 amino acids. The V gene end was trimmed by 4 bases and the J gene end by 4 bases; junction bases not matched to a gene: 7. Per germline, CDR1 SGDLS and CDR2 YYNGEE. Here the CDR3 DNA reads TGTGCCAGCAGCCCCCGACAGGGGGCGGGCACCGGGGAGCTGTTTTTT. As protein: CASSPRQGAGTGELFF.

The rearrangement joins TRBV7-8 to TRBJ1-2; TRBD1 matches at 9 bases. Trimming at V came to 5 bases and at J to 8 bases, leaving 6 bases not matched to a gene. This CDR3 is built from 13 residues. Germline lookup yields CDR1 SGHVS and CDR2 FQNEAQ. CDR3 amino acids: CASSRGQGEGYTF. The CDR3 nucleotides are TGTGCCAGCAGCCGGGGACAGGGAGAGGGCTACACCTTC.

The rearrangement uses TRBV27 and TRBJ1-5, with TRBD1 matching 8 bases. The germline V gene has CDR1 MNHEY and CDR2 SMNVEV (reference sequence). The CDR3 extends over 13 amino acids. J lost 5 bases, V lost 7 bases, and 4 bases had no gene match. The CDR3 spells CASTGTGDQPQHF. DNA for the CDR3: TGTGCCAGCACTGGGACAGGCGATCAGCCCCAGCATTTT.

In its sample, this clone was seen a few times. A junction boundary mismatches the germline segment, possibly from a read error. This chain links TRBV7-2 with TRBJ2-7; TRBD1 matches at 8 bases. The CDR3 extends over 13 amino acids. Looked up from germline, CDR1 is SGHTA and CDR2 is FQGNSA. The CDR3 spells CASSFGDADRADF. The CDR3, as DNA: TGTGCCAGCAGCTTCGGGGATGCGGACAGGGCGGACTTC.

With respect to this clone: Other DNA sequences from this sample encode an identical CDR3 as well. The chain recombines TRBV12-5 with TRBJ2-1, with D tentatively TRBD1 (5 bases). With 1 base removed from V and 1 base from J, the gap between germline ends came to 5 bases. Germline lookup yields CDR1 LGHNT and CDR2 FRNRAP. The CDR3 is 14 amino acids. CDR3 bases: TGTGCTAGTGGTTTGGGACAGTCCTACAATGAGCAGTTCTTC. Its translation: CASGLGQSYNEQFF.

The rearrangement joins TRBV28 to TRBJ2-7; D unclear. Germline V gene sequence: CDR1 MDHEN, CDR2 SYDVKM. The V and J ends lost 3 bases and 4 bases respectively, with 13 bases between them. This CDR3 is 14 amino acids long. The CDR3 here is CASSLGTYGYEQYF. CDR3 nucleotide sequence: TGTGCCAGCAGTTTGGGTACTTACGGATACGAGCAGTACTTC. The full variable domain, rest sourced from reference TRBV28 and TRBJ2-7, is DVKVTQSSRYLVKRTGEKVFLECVQDMDHENMFWYRQDPGLGLRLIYFSYDVKMKEKGDIPEGYSVSREKKERFSLILESASTNQTSMYLCASSLGTYGYEQYFGPGTRLTVT.

The chain combines TRBV30 with TRBJ2-7; 9 nucleotides line up with TRBD1. Germline V gene lookup returns CDR1 GTSNPN and CDR2 SVGIG (reference sequence). The CDR3 spans 15 residues. Trimming at V came to 4 bases and at J to 4 bases, leaving 11 bases not matched to a gene. The CDR3 DNA reads TGTGCCTGGAATTCACCGGGACAGGGCCTTTACGAGCAGTACTTC. Translation gives CAWNSPGQGLYEQYF.

A few counts support this clone. This rearrangement joins TRBV15 to TRBJ1-4; D unresolved. V lost 1 base, J lost 5 bases, and 5 bases lay in between. CDR3 length: 13 amino acids. The germline V gene has CDR1 LNHNV and CDR2 YYDKDF (reference sequence). The CDR3 protein is CATSRGLNEKLFF. CDR3 DNA: TGTGCCACCAGCAGAGGACTGAATGAAAAACTGTTTTTT.

V and J are TRBV29-1 and TRBJ2-7; D gene unclear. Germline assignment: CDR1 SQVTM and CDR2 ANQGSEA. The V and J ends lost 6 bases and 2 bases respectively, with 11 bases between them. The CDR3 has 12 amino acids. The chain's CDR3 is CSVDGRTYEQYF. CDR3 nucleotide sequence: TGCAGCGTCGACGGACGGACCTACGAGCAGTACTTC.

A few counts support this clone. This rearrangement joins TRBV30 to TRBJ2-7; D uncertain. Germline CDR1 GTSNPN, CDR2 SVGIG (reference sequence). The ends were cut back, 4 bases at V and 1 base at J, with 8 bases in the middle. The length of the CDR3 is 12 residues. The CDR3, as DNA: TGTGCCTGGAATCCCGGATCCTACGAGCAGTACTTC. Amino acid sequence: CAWNPGSYEQYF.

CDR3 bases: TGTGCCTGGAGCGACCGGGCTGGTAATGAGCAGTTCTTC. Translated, it gives CAWSDRAGNEQFF. The V gene is TRBV30, the J gene TRBJ2-1; D is undetermined. The germline V and J ends were trimmed by 3 bases and 7 bases, with 13 bases remaining between them. The CDR3 has 13 residues. Germline CDR1 is GTSNPN and CDR2 is SVGIG (reference sequence).